This entry lists 24 T cell receptor beta chains sequenced from one sample in a study of blood T cell repertoires in COVID-19. Clones were read by immunoSEQ multiplex PCR, and TCRdb kept only the in-frame ones, dropping some. The top ten hold 13% of the sample, which has more than 95,000 clones, about 86% seen once. Specimen: peripheral blood. These receptors were collected from a woman aged 55-70 years in a cohort sampled during active or convalescent COVID-19.

This sequence joins TRBV19 and TRBJ2-2; D is ambiguous. The V and J ends lost 4 bases and 3 bases respectively, with 3 bases between them. This CDR3 region has 12 residues. Germline V gene sequence: CDR1 LNHDA, CDR2 SQIVND (reference sequence). This CDR3 is CASSTDTGELFF. DNA of the CDR3: TGTGCCAGTAGTACGGACACCGGGGAGCTGTTTTTT.

The CDR3 nucleotides read TGTGCCAGCAGACCCGGCTGGGGGGGTGGAAACACCATATATTTT. Protein: CASRPGWGGGNTIYF. The J gene is TRBJ1-3, the V gene TRBV27; weak D call: TRBD1 (5 bases). Deletions cut 6 bases from V and 3 bases from J, with 15 bases between. The CDR3 is made up of 15 amino acids. CDR1 and CDR2 (germline): MNHEY, SMNVEV (reference sequence).

V gene TRBV6-5 combines with J gene TRBJ2-3; 9 bases line up with TRBD1. CDR1 and CDR2 from the germline V gene are MNHEY and SVGAGI. The CDR3 spans 14 residues. The ends lost 8 bases at V and 5 bases at J; junction bases unmatched: 8. CDR3 amino acids: CASGLQGAEDTQYF. The CDR3 DNA reads TGTGCCAGCGGCCTACAGGGGGCGGAAGATACGCAGTATTTT.

The chain is built from TRBV19 and TRBJ1-4; D possibly corresponds to TRBD1 (6 bases). The CDR3 covers 13 residues. Germline V gives CDR1 LNHDA, CDR2 SQIVND (reference sequence). V lost 5 bases, J lost 10 bases, and 14 bases lay in between. The CDR3 loop is CASSETPRGKLFF. CDR3 sequence (DNA): TGTGCCAGTAGTGAAACCCCCAGGGGAAAACTGTTTTTT.

The chain has TRBV5-4 and TRBJ1-1, with 8 bases aligning to TRBD1. The CDR3 length is 13 residues. Germline V gene lookup returns CDR1 SGHNT and CDR2 YYREEE (reference sequence). V lost 4 bases to trimming and J lost 9 bases; unmatched junction nucleotides: 8. The CDR3 region is CASSIQGVTKAFF. The CDR3 region has the DNA TGTGCCAGCAGCATACAGGGGGTTACTAAAGCTTTCTTT.

The chain couples TRBV6-1 to TRBJ2-7; TRBD1 might be the D (6 bases). Trimming left V 0 bases short and J 7 bases short, with 16 bases between. The CDR3 runs to 15 residues. CDR1 is MNHNS and CDR2 is SASEGT in the germline V gene. The CDR3: CASSEAPQGIGEQYF. CDR3 nucleotides: TGTGCCAGCAGTGAAGCGCCCCAGGGGATCGGGGAGCAGTACTTC.

This clone was seen a handful of times. V gene TRBV18 combines with J gene TRBJ1-4; D gene unclear. The CDR3 is 14 amino acids. In germline, CDR1 is KGHSH, CDR2 LQKENI. V was pared by 1 base and J by 7 bases, with 10 bases between. The CDR3 nucleotides read TGTGCCAGCTCACCACAACGTAGAAGTGAAAAACTGTTTTTT. Its protein is CASSPQRRSEKLFF.

V usage is TRBV10-3 and J usage is TRBJ1-2; 7 bases map to TRBD1. J was trimmed by 4 bases and V by 6 bases; bases with no gene match: 8. The length of the CDR3 is 14 residues. The germline CDR1 and CDR2 sequences are ENHRY and SYGVKD. CDR3 sequence reads: CAIREGTGVYGYTF. In DNA form, the CDR3 reads TGTGCCATCAGGGAAGGAACAGGGGTCTATGGCTACACCTTC.

This clone was seen once. The gene calls are TRBV5-8 and TRBJ2-2; 14 positions agree with TRBD2. CDR3 length: 18 amino acids. Trimming took 4 bases from V and 5 from J; bases not matched to a gene: 10. Germline assignment: CDR1 SGHTS and CDR2 YDEGEE. CDR3 in amino acids: CASSLTGTSGGLTGELFF. The CDR3 bases are TGTGCCAGCAGCCTGACCGGGACTAGCGGGGGCCTTACCGGGGAGCTGTTTTTT.

This clone appeared a few times. The chain couples TRBV5-6 to TRBJ1-1; a possible D gene is TRBD1 (5 bases). The CDR3 consists of 16 residues. Trimming took off 0 bases at V and 6 bases at J, with 18 bases between the two ends. Per the germline V gene, CDR1 is SGHDT and CDR2 is YYEEEE. CDR3 nucleotides: TGTGCCAGCAGCTTGGGACAGATCGCAAGATCTTCTGAAGCTTTCTTT. It encodes CASSLGQIARSSEAFF.

The genes are TRBV19 and TRBJ1-1; a weak D match, TRBD1 (5 bases). V dropped 5 bases and J dropped 6 bases, with 16 bases sitting between them. The germline CDR1 and CDR2 sequences are LNHDA and SQIVND (reference sequence). The CDR3 consists of 14 residues. CDR3 in DNA: TGTGCCAGTAGTCCCCGGGGGTGGAAGTCTGAAGCTTTCTTT. It specifies CASSPRGWKSEAFF.

This clone came up a few times. Mismatch with germline at one junction end may stem from a read error. The V call is TRBV20-1, the J call TRBJ2-1; D gene unclear. This CDR3 spans 11 amino acids. Germline V gene sequence: CDR1 DFQATT, CDR2 SNEGSKA (reference sequence). The CDR3 is CSVDSNNEQFF. The CDR3 DNA reads as TGCAGCGTCGACTCCAACAATGAGCAGTTCTTC.

The CDR3 is CASGQTGGYGYTF. CDR3 DNA: TGTGCCAGCGGACAGACAGGGGGCTATGGCTACACCTTC. This chain joins TRBV12-3 or TRBV12-4 and TRBJ1-2; 9 bases agree with TRBD1. The CDR3 is 13 amino acids. The trim removed 8 bases at V and 4 bases at J, leaving 5 bases unmatched.

CDR3 DNA: TGTGCCAGCAGCTCAGAGGGGGGGAGGCAGCCCCAGCATTTT. Residues: CASSSEGGRQPQHF. The V and J genes are TRBV2 and TRBJ1-5; weak D call: TRBD1 (6 bases). CDR3 length: 14 residues. V was clipped by 6 bases and J by 7 bases, with 16 bases between them. Germline V CDR1 and CDR2: SNHLY, FYNNEI.

The J gene is TRBJ2-3, the V gene TRBV6-5; possible D gene TRBD1, 6 bases. V lost 7 bases to trimming and J lost 0 bases, with 11 bases between them. The length of the CDR3 is 14 residues. Germline CDR1 MNHEY, CDR2 SVGAGI. CDR3 sequence: CASTRTASTDTQYF. CDR3 nucleotides: TGTGCCAGCACCCGGACAGCCAGCACAGATACGCAGTATTTT.

The chain employs TRBV29-1 and TRBJ1-2, with D possibly matching TRBD1 (5 bases). The germline CDR1 and CDR2 sequences are SQVTM and ANQGSEA. The length of the CDR3 is 13 residues. With 3 bases removed from V and 5 bases from J, the gap between germline ends came to 13 bases. The CDR3, as DNA: TGCAGCGTTGACCGCCAGGGCGAATATGGCTACACCTTC. It codes for CSVDRQGEYGYTF.

This chain links TRBV24-1 with TRBJ2-3; D remains ambiguous. Germline values: CDR1 KGHDR, CDR2 SFDVKD. Trimming left V 3 bases short and J 0 bases short, with 9 bases between. This CDR3 comprises 15 residues. CDR3 nucleotide sequence: TGTGCCACCAGTGATCCTTTTGGCAGCACAGATACGCAGTATTTT. Translating it yields CATSDPFGSTDTQYF.

V is TRBV3-1 (or the pseudogene TRBV3-2) and J is TRBJ2-5; 9 bases are shared with TRBD2. Germline V gene data show CDR1 as LGHDT and CDR2 as YNNKEL (reference sequence). The CDR3 has 15 residues. Unmatched junction bases numbered 3, after V lost 3 bases and J lost 1 base. CDR3 amino acids: CASSQGGGAQETQYF. CDR3 in DNA: TGTGCCAGCAGCCAGGGCGGGGGGGCCCAAGAGACCCAGTACTTC.

This clone has just a few counts. V is TRBV28 and J is TRBJ1-2; 9 bases fit TRBD1. The CDR3 runs to 17 residues. V lost 1 base to trimming and J lost 4 bases; unmatched junction nucleotides: 10. The V gene's germline CDR1 is MDHEN and CDR2 SYDVKM. Here the CDR3 reads CASSLLRDRVGLYGYTF. DNA for the CDR3: TGTGCCAGCAGTTTATTGCGGGACAGGGTGGGGCTCTATGGCTACACCTTC.

V usage is TRBV7-2 and J usage is TRBJ2-1, with 14 nucleotides matching TRBD2. This CDR3 is 15 amino acids long. Germline V gene data show CDR1 as SGHTA and CDR2 as FQGNSA. V was pared by 6 bases and J by 10 bases, with 8 bases of the junction left unmatched. CDR3 nucleotides: TGTGCCAGCAGTCTAGGACTAGCGGGGGGAGGGGAGCAGTTCTTC. It is translated as CASSLGLAGGGEQFF.

V and J are TRBV2 and TRBJ2-5, with 8 bases matching TRBD2. CDR3 length: 16 residues. V was clipped by 5 bases and J by 5 bases; unmatched bases: 13. CDR1 is SNHLY, CDR2 FYNNEI, per germline. The CDR3 loop reads CASSPLGGGIKETQYF. The CDR3 coding sequence is TGTGCCAGCAGTCCCCTGGGCGGGGGGATAAAGGAGACCCAGTACTTC.

This clone was counted once. V and J are TRBV5-1 and TRBJ1-1; the match to TRBD1 covers 7 bases. Looked up from germline, CDR1 is SGHRS and CDR2 is YFSETQ. With 4 bases clipped from V and 2 bases from J, the junction kept 11 bases outside the gene matches. This CDR3 is 16 amino acids long. Here the CDR3 reads CASSAQLQGGNTEAFF. The CDR3 nucleotides read TGCGCCAGCAGCGCGCAGCTCCAGGGGGGAAACACTGAAGCTTTCTTT.

This chain joins TRBV6-5 and TRBJ1-1; weak D call: TRBD1 (5 bases). V was pared by 6 bases and J by 2 bases, with 13 bases between. The CDR3 sequence is 14 residues long. Germline assignment: CDR1 MNHEY and CDR2 SVGAGI. CDR3 sequence reads: CASRNPGPNTEAFF. In DNA, the CDR3 is TGTGCCAGCAGGAATCCAGGGCCTAACACTGAAGCTTTCTTT.

The chain is built from TRBV5-1 and TRBJ2-7; TRBD1 agrees at 8 bases. Unmatched junction bases numbered 11, after V lost 4 bases and J lost 2 bases. Germline CDR1 and CDR2: SGHRS and YFSETQ. CDR3 length equals 16 residues. The CDR3 protein is CASSPSSGTGPYEQYF. CDR3 in DNA: TGCGCCAGCAGCCCTTCCTCCGGGACAGGACCCTACGAGCAGTACTTC. Drawing the rest from reference TRBV5-1 and TRBJ2-7, the complete variable domain is KAGVTQTPRYLIKTRGQQVTLSCSPISGHRSVSWYQQTPGQGLQFLFEYFSETQRNKGNFPGRFSGRQFSNSRSEMNVSTLELGDSALYLCASSPSSGTGPYEQYFGPGTRLTVT.